These 26 T cell receptor beta chains were all obtained from the same sample, sequenced in a study of PD-1 blockade in classical Hodgkin lymphoma. The patients all showed relapse after autologous stem cell transplantation, while their brentuximab vedotin exposure varied. Produced via immunoSEQ multiplex PCR; TCRdb's table is partial and in-frame only. The sample yields around 91,000 clones, 80% to 90% seen once. Sequenced material: peripheral blood mononuclear cells (PBMCs), taken before the second cycle of nivolumab. These TCRs come from a human donor with classical Hodgkin lymphoma.

The chain recombines TRBV6-1 with TRBJ2-3; TRBD2 aligns across 7 bases. Germline values: CDR1 MNHNS, CDR2 SASEGT. The CDR3 contains 17 residues. V was pared by 3 bases and J by 4 bases, with 13 bases of the junction left unmatched. The CDR3 region is CASSDLAGTIKADTQYF. As DNA, the CDR3 is TGTGCCAGCAGTGATCTGGCTGGGACTATAAAAGCAGATACGCAGTATTTT.

J is TRBJ1-1 and V is TRBV14, with unresolved D. The germline V gene encodes CDR1 SGHDN and CDR2 FVKESK. V was clipped by 0 bases and J by 4 bases, with 9 bases between them. CDR3 length: 14 residues. The DNA of the CDR3 is TGTGCCAGCAGCCAAGAGGGGTGGCGCACTGAAGCTTTCTTT. Translated, it gives CASSQEGWRTEAFF.

This clone was seen a few times. Different DNA sequences within this sample yield the same CDR3. The chain recombines TRBV7-9 with TRBJ2-5, with 8 bases matching TRBD1. Germline V CDR1 and CDR2: SEHNR, FQNEAQ (reference sequence). Trimming took 4 bases from V and 3 from J; bases not matched to a gene: 4. CDR3 length: 14 residues. CDR3 nucleotides: TGTGCCAGCAGCTACGGGGACAGGAAAGAGACCCAGTACTTC. Protein: CASSYGDRKETQYF.

V usage is TRBV7-2 and J usage is TRBJ2-1, with D tentatively TRBD2 (7 bases). V lost 3 bases and J lost 8, with 23 bases in between. CDR1 and CDR2 from the germline V gene are SGHTA and FQGNSA. CDR3 length: 17 amino acids. The DNA for the CDR3 is TGTGCCAGCAGCTTCCGACAGGCGAGGGGACTAAGGGATGAGCAGTTCTTC. This codes for CASSFRQARGLRDEQFF.

In DNA, the CDR3 is TGTGCCAGCAGCTTATCGGGGGCAGTTTCCTACGAGCAGTACTTC. It translates to CASSLSGAVSYEQYF. This rearrangement joins TRBV7-8 to TRBJ2-7; possibly TRBD1 or TRBD2 for D (6 bases each). Germline CDR1 SGHVS, CDR2 FQNEAQ. The CDR3 is 15 amino acids. With 2 bases removed from V and 1 base from J, the gap between germline ends came to 12 bases.

The chain employs TRBV5-6 and TRBJ2-7; D is unresolved. CDR3 size: 14 residues. V was cut by 4 bases and J by 3 bases, with 14 bases left in between. The germline V gene has CDR1 SGHDT and CDR2 YYEEEE. DNA for the CDR3: TGTGCCAGCAGCCCCCGGACGTTTGGCTACGAGCAGTACTTC. Encoded protein: CASSPRTFGYEQYF.

The V and J genes are TRBV14 and TRBJ2-2; weak D call: TRBD1 (5 bases). V was pared by 5 bases and J by 5 bases, with 9 bases between. CDR3 size: 13 residues. CDR1 is SGHDN, CDR2 FVKESK, per germline. The DNA of the CDR3 is TGTGCCAGCAGCTGGACACCGACCGGGGAGCTGTTTTTT. Protein sequence: CASSWTPTGELFF.

CDR3 amino acids: CAISEYQDGTGELFF. In nucleotides, the CDR3 is TGTGCCATCAGTGAGTATCAGGACGGCACCGGGGAGCTGTTTTTT. This sequence joins TRBV10-3 and TRBJ2-2; no clear D. The V gene's germline CDR1 is ENHRY and CDR2 SYGVKD. CDR3 length: 15 amino acids. V dropped 1 base and J dropped 4 bases, with 10 bases sitting between them.

This clone was found a few times. The gene calls are TRBV9 and TRBJ1-1; possible D gene TRBD1, 5 bases. The germline V gene encodes CDR1 SGDLS and CDR2 YYNGEE. The CDR3 consists of 13 residues. Trimming stripped 5 bases from V and 2 bases from J, with 10 bases between. The CDR3 DNA follows: TGTGCCAGCAGAATGGGGGGAAACACTGAAGCTTTCTTT. Translation gives CASRMGGNTEAFF.

The chain carries TRBV5-5 and TRBJ2-2, with 7 bases aligning to TRBD2. The CDR3 runs to 14 residues. The ends lost 4 bases at V and 4 bases at J; junction bases unmatched: 4. Germline V gene sequence: CDR1 SGHKS, CDR2 YYEKEE (reference sequence). This chain's CDR3 is CASSRGSGTGELFF. DNA of the CDR3: TGTGCCAGCAGCCGCGGGAGCGGCACCGGGGAGCTGTTTTTT.

This clone was detected only a few times. The rearrangement links TRBV7-6 to TRBJ2-3, with a possible D match to TRBD2 (6 bases). Germline V gene sequence: CDR1 SGHVS, CDR2 FNYEAQ. V lost 11 bases and J lost 2, with 14 bases in between. The CDR3 has 13 amino acids. CDR3 protein: CAFAAGPTDTQYF. In nucleotides, the CDR3 is TGTGCCTTCGCGGCGGGGCCCACAGATACGCAGTATTTT.

This clone showed up just once. This chain uses TRBV18 with TRBJ2-5, with D maybe TRBD2 (6 bases). Germline CDR1 KGHSH, CDR2 LQKENI. The ends were cut back, 0 bases at V and 5 bases at J, with 10 bases in the middle. The length of the CDR3 is 14 residues. Written as DNA, the CDR3 is TGTGCCAGCTCACCACCCACGGGGGTGGAGACCCAGTACTTC. Translating it yields CASSPPTGVETQYF.

The V call is TRBV19, the J call TRBJ1-5; D uncertain. This CDR3 spans 13 amino acids. Germline CDR1 reads LNHDA; CDR2 reads SQIVND (reference sequence). Trimming left V 6 bases short and J 9 bases short, with 15 bases between. CDR3 amino acids: CASRTQLAGPQHF. CDR3 nucleotides: TGTGCCAGTAGAACACAACTGGCAGGGCCCCAGCATTTT.

This clone was observed a handful of times. This sequence joins TRBV9 and TRBJ1-3, with 7 bases that match TRBD1. Germline V CDR1 and CDR2: SGDLS, YYNGEE. The ends lost 4 bases at V and 0 bases at J; junction bases unmatched: 1. The CDR3 contains 14 residues. The CDR3 bases are TGTGCCAGCAGCCAGGGGGTCTCTGGAAACACCATATATTTT. Amino acid sequence: CASSQGVSGNTIYF.

The J gene is TRBJ2-1, the V gene TRBV10-3; 8 nucleotides match TRBD1. The germline V gene has CDR1 ENHRY and CDR2 SYGVKD. This CDR3 contains 14 residues. Unmatched junction bases numbered 8, after V lost 5 bases and J lost 8 bases. CDR3 sequence reads: CAISPGPGGDEQFF. CDR3 sequence (DNA): TGTGCCATCAGTCCAGGACCAGGGGGCGATGAGCAGTTCTTC.

The chain couples TRBV7-3 to TRBJ2-7, with 7 bases aligning to TRBD2. The CDR3 loop spans 12 amino acids. Looked up from germline, CDR1 is SGHTA and CDR2 is FQGTGA. V was pared by 4 bases and J by 9 bases, with 6 bases of the junction left unmatched. This CDR3 reads CASSSREPGQYF. DNA for the CDR3: TGTGCCAGCAGCTCGCGGGAGCCGGGGCAGTACTTC.

The CDR3 sequence is CASRSTSGPEGVQYF. The CDR3 coding sequence is TGTGCCAGCAGATCTACTAGCGGTCCAGAGGGGGTGCAGTACTTC. V and J are TRBV7-9 and TRBJ2-7, with 8 bases that match TRBD2. This CDR3 region has 15 residues. With 6 bases clipped from V and 9 bases from J, the junction kept 16 bases outside the gene matches. Germline-derived CDR1 and CDR2 are SEHNR and FQNEAQ (reference sequence).

V gene TRBV9 combines with J gene TRBJ2-2; D call uncertain. V was pared by 0 bases and J by 7 bases, with 13 bases between. This CDR3 is built from 15 residues. From germline, CDR1 is SGDLS and CDR2 YYNGEE. This CDR3 reads CASSVAQLIDGELFF. The CDR3, as DNA: TGTGCCAGCAGCGTAGCCCAACTAATCGACGGGGAGCTGTTTTTT.

The rearrangement joins TRBV2 to TRBJ2-2; 8 bases line up with TRBD2. After removal of 6 bases from V and 7 bases from J, the junction contained 7 bases not matched to a gene. Germline lookup yields CDR1 SNHLY and CDR2 FYNNEI. The CDR3 totals 14 residues. As DNA, the CDR3 is TGTGCCAGCAGAACCGGACTAGCAAGCGGGGAGCTGTTTTTT. It translates to CASRTGLASGELFF.

The gene calls are TRBV6-5 and TRBJ1-2, with D perhaps TRBD1 (5 bases). V lost 9 bases to trimming and J lost 4 bases, with 15 bases between them. CDR1 and CDR2 from the germline V gene are MNHEY and SVGAGI. The CDR3 consists of 13 residues. The chain's CDR3 is CASQPRGLYGYTF. CDR3 coding DNA: TGTGCCAGTCAACCACGGGGCCTCTATGGCTACACCTTC.

The rearrangement uses TRBV6-6 and TRBJ1-5, with a possible D match to TRBD1 (6 bases). Germline V gene lookup returns CDR1 MNHNY and CDR2 SVGAGI (reference sequence). Trimming took off 10 bases at V and 2 bases at J, with 15 bases between the two ends. The CDR3 spans 14 residues. For the CDR3, the DNA is TGTGCCACCCTTGAGGGGGTCCGCAATCAGCCCCAGCATTTT. Amino acids: CATLEGVRNQPQHF.

This clone was counted between two and nine times. The chain joins TRBV6-4 to TRBJ1-3; D ambiguous. The CDR3 runs to 13 residues. V lost 4 bases and J 1 base, leaving 5 bases between the germline ends. Germline V CDR1 and CDR2: MRHNA, SNTAGT. CDR3 in amino acids: CASSVESGNTIYF. CDR3 DNA sequence: TGTGCCAGCAGTGTTGAGTCTGGAAACACCATATATTTT.

The V gene is TRBV11-3, the J gene TRBJ2-3; no definite D call. This CDR3 region has 12 residues. The germline V gene has CDR1 SGHNT and CDR2 YENEEA. V gave up 1 base and J gave up 1 base, with 0 bases separating them. This CDR3 reads CASSLGTDTQYF. The CDR3 nucleotides read TGTGCCAGCAGCTTAGGCACAGATACGCAGTATTTT.

The rearrangement uses TRBV30 and TRBJ2-1; 9 bases are a match to TRBD2. The germline V gene encodes CDR1 GTSNPN and CDR2 SVGIG (reference sequence). With 0 bases clipped from V and 6 bases from J, the junction kept 12 bases outside the gene matches. The CDR3 has 17 amino acids. In DNA form, the CDR3 reads TGTGCCTGGAGTGTACTTGGGGGTAGCGGGAGCCCCAATGAGCAGTTCTTC. Amino acid sequence: CAWSVLGGSGSPNEQFF.

This clone was recorded once. The chain combines TRBV10-3 with TRBJ2-7, with 13 bases matching TRBD2. J gave up 5 bases and V 6 bases, and 7 bases lay outside the gene matches. CDR1 and CDR2 from the germline V gene are ENHRY and SYGVKD. There are 15 residues in the CDR3. CDR3 region: CAISPLAGGPDEQYF. The CDR3 DNA reads TGTGCCATCAGCCCACTAGCGGGAGGGCCCGACGAGCAGTACTTC.

The chain joins TRBV30 to TRBJ2-7, with 10 bases identical to TRBD2. The V gene end was trimmed by 7 bases and the J gene end by 5 bases; junction bases not matched to a gene: 17. Germline CDR1 is GTSNPN and CDR2 is SVGIG (reference sequence). This CDR3 spans 16 amino acids. CDR3 amino acids: CASTRTSGGGWDEQYF. CDR3 DNA: TGTGCCTCTACTCGGACTAGCGGAGGGGGTTGGGACGAGCAGTACTTC.